Listed below are T cell receptor beta chains from one sample, sequenced in a study of CD8+ T cells in alopecia areata. TCRdb's table, derived via immunoSEQ multiplex PCR, lists solely in-frame clones and lacks some. The sample includes 50,000 to 65,000 clones, around 45% seen only once; the top ten take approximately 20%. The specimen comprised CD8+ T cells sorted from blood, sampled around week 37, from a patient treated with tofacitinib. These receptors all come from a human donor with alopecia areata. Both conserved end residues are part of each CDR3. A D gene is named only where the DNA matches it firmly. Some rows have no size entry. The others give once, few or many, or a class for an expanded clone.

clone_size	v_call	j_call	cdr3_length	d_call	cdr3_aa	cdr3_nt
.	TRBV2	TRBJ2-1	14	TRBD2	CASTKREGPREQFF	TGTGCCAGCACAAAGCGGGAGGGCCCTCGGGAGCAGTTCTTC
.	TRBV10-2	TRBJ2-7	15	.	CASSEFGSGSYEQYF	TGCGCCAGCAGTGAGTTTGGGTCGGGGAGCTACGAGCAGTACTTC
.	TRBV19	TRBJ1-1	13	.	CASSINGYTEAFF	TGTGCCAGTAGTATCAACGGATACACTGAAGCTTTCTTT
few	TRBV29-1	TRBJ2-6	13	.	CSVVHPGANVLTF	TGCAGCGTTGTCCACCCTGGGGCCAACGTCCTGACTTTC
.	TRBV5-6	TRBJ2-7	13	TRBD2	CASSGGLAYEQYF	TGTGCCAGCAGCGGAGGACTAGCCTACGAGCAGTACTTC
.	TRBV7-9	TRBJ2-7	14	.	CASSPGPRSYEQYF	TGTGCCAGCAGCCCCGGACCCCGCTCCTACGAGCAGTACTTC
.	TRBV2	TRBJ2-7	14	TRBD2	CATHPVTSGTEQYF	TGTGCCACCCACCCCGTGACTAGCGGTACTGAGCAGTACTTC
.	TRBV11-2	TRBJ2-1	12	.	CASSSNRWEQFF	TGTGCCAGCAGCAGTAACAGGTGGGAGCAGTTCTTC
.	TRBV7-8	TRBJ2-2	16	.	CASSLHPKATSGELFF	TGTGCCAGCAGCTTACACCCCAAAGCTACTTCCGGGGAGCTGTTTTTT
.	TRBV4-3	TRBJ2-1	17	TRBD2	CASSQDRGREGYNEQFF	TGCGCCAGCAGCCAAGATCGGGGGCGGGAGGGGTACAATGAGCAGTTCTTC
.	TRBV10-3	TRBJ1-5	13	.	CAINILWCQPQHF	TGTGCCATCAATATTTTGTGGTGTCAGCCCCAGCATTTT
.	TRBV29-1	TRBJ2-2	12	.	CSVVWGSGELFF	TGCAGCGTTGTTTGGGGGTCCGGGGAGCTGTTTTTT
few	TRBV5-6	TRBJ1-2	16	.	CASSTTLDRPIYGYTF	TGTGCCAGCAGTACCACACTTGACAGGCCTATCTATGGCTACACCTTC
few	TRBV4-1	TRBJ2-5	15	TRBD1	CASSTRQGAVETQYF	TGCGCCAGCAGCACCCGACAGGGGGCTGTGGAGACCCAGTACTTC
.	TRBV19	TRBJ1-1	11	.	CASSVNTEAFF	TGTGCCAGTAGTGTGAACACTGAAGCTTTCTTT
.	TRBV11-2	TRBJ1-1	13	.	CASSPSQGTEAFF	TGTGCCAGCAGCCCCAGCCAGGGCACTGAAGCTTTCTTT
.	TRBV27	TRBJ2-7	15	TRBD1	CASSSPGQGAREQYF	TGTGCCAGCAGTTCTCCGGGACAGGGGGCCCGCGAGCAGTACTTC
.	TRBV25-1	TRBJ2-5	11	.	CASSRGETQYF	TGTGCCAGCAGTCGGGGGGAGACCCAGTACTTC
.	TRBV25-1	TRBJ1-5	18	.	CASSEFGGVDSSNQPQHF	TGTGCCAGCAGTGAATTCGGGGGGGTGGACAGTAGCAATCAGCCCCAGCATTTT
.	TRBV28	TRBJ1-5	13	.	CASSSVGNQPQHF	TGTGCCAGCAGTTCCGTGGGAAATCAGCCCCAGCATTTT
.	TRBV11-2	TRBJ2-7	14	.	CASSLGRGDYEQYF	TGTGCCAGCAGCTTAGGCAGGGGAGATTACGAGCAGTACTTC
.	TRBV27	TRBJ2-3	12	.	CASRAYADTQYF	TGTGCCAGCAGGGCCTACGCAGATACGCAGTATTTT
.	TRBV10-3	TRBJ2-3	14	TRBD2	CAISASGTTDTQYF	TGTGCCATCAGTGCTAGCGGAACCACAGATACGCAGTATTTT
.	TRBV19	TRBJ2-1	14	TRBD2	CASSLGLAFHEQFF	TGTGCCAGTAGTTTGGGACTAGCTTTCCATGAGCAGTTCTTC
few	TRBV29-1	TRBJ2-2	15	.	CSVDGQGSNTGELFF	TGCAGCGTTGACGGGCAGGGCTCGAACACCGGGGAGCTGTTTTTT
.	TRBV30	TRBJ2-1	10	.	CAWSRNEQFF	TGTGCCTGGAGTAGGAATGAGCAGTTCTTC
.	TRBV6-5	TRBJ2-5	14	.	CASSYTGRQETQYF	TGTGCCAGCAGTTACACGGGACGGCAAGAGACCCAGTACTTC
.	TRBV5-6	TRBJ1-5	13	TRBD1	CASTTGFNQPQHF	TGTGCCAGCACGACAGGGTTCAATCAGCCCCAGCATTTT